These T cell receptor beta chains were read from a single sample in a study of T cells in Graves' hyperthyroidism and ophthalmopathy. Each CDR3 protein gets one entry after TCRdb re-called the multiplex PCR reads with MiXCR. This sample has under 350,000 distinct CDR3 sequences, with about a sixth found just once. The sequenced material came from blood. These receptor sequences come from a woman in her sixties or seventies with Graves' ophthalmopathy. Both conserved end residues are part of each CDR3. A D gene is named only where the DNA matches it firmly. Part of the rows lack a size; the others show once, few, many or a class for expanded clones.

TRBV10-3	TRBJ1-5	few	-	CAISDFPLRNQPQHF	TGTGCCATCAGTGATTTCCCCCTTCGCAATCAGCCCCAGCATTTT
TRBV5-4	TRBJ2-7	-	TRBD2	CASSVRGLDGYEQYF	TGTGCCAGCAGCGTACGGGGACTAGATGGTTACGAGCAGTACTTC
TRBV19	TRBJ1-3	-	-	CASNKTAISGNTIYF	TGTGCCAGTAATAAGACAGCTATCTCTGGAAACACCATATATTTT
TRBV6-5	TRBJ2-3	few	TRBD2	CASSYSSGGRGNTDTQYF	TGTGCCAGCAGTTACTCCTCGGGGGGGCGGGGGAACACAGATACGCAGTATTTT
TRBV28	TRBJ2-4	-	-	CASSSPGRQLLAKNIQYF	TGTGCCAGCAGCTCCCCCGGGAGACAGCTGCTAGCCAAAAACATTCAGTACTTC
TRBV28	TRBJ2-2	many	TRBD2	CASSHMGGITGELFF	TGTGCCAGCAGTCATATGGGGGGGATCACCGGGGAGCTGTTTTTT
TRBV29-1	TRBJ1-4	few	-	CSANLRIDRNEKLFF	TGCAGCGCTAATCTCCGGATTGACAGAAATGAAAAACTGTTTTTT
TRBV9	TRBJ2-5	-	-	CASSVGLAYIETQYF	TGTGCCAGCAGCGTTGGGCTAGCCTACATCGAGACCCAGTACTTC
TRBV7-9	TRBJ2-2	-	-	CASSLGRRQEPGELFF	TGTGCCAGCAGCTTAGGCCGAAGACAGGAACCCGGGGAGCTGTTTTTT
TRBV7-2	TRBJ2-7	many	-	CASSLDPSFYEQYF	TGTGCCAGCAGCTTAGACCCAAGCTTCTACGAGCAGTACTTC
TRBV6-2/TRBV6-3	TRBJ2-1	-	-	CASAPRAVGQFF	TGTGCCAGCGCCCCCCGGGCCGTCGGGCAGTTCTTC
TRBV20-1	TRBJ2-3	few	-	CSANVMSGVGGDTQYF	TGCAGTGCTAACGTTATGTCGGGGGTAGGGGGAGATACGCAGTATTTT